This TCR beta chain appears in the sequencing data of a study of cytomegalovirus exposure and HLA in healthy donors. Germline loops: CDR1 SEHNR, CDR2 FQNEAQ (reference sequence). The CDR3 length is 18 residues. V lost 2 bases, J lost 4 bases, and 22 bases lay in between. Study-wide points: Analysis performed later found under 20,000 TCR beta sequences associated with HLA alleles at 0.05 false discovery rate.

This clone was detected only a few times. The antigen is undetermined. Primers included in the PCR were 60 Vbeta and 13 Jbeta primers. Some clones are missing from TCRdb's copy, which holds only in-frame ones; the method was immunoSEQ multiplex PCR. Of about 190,000 clones in the sample, about four fifths are singletons; the top ten hold more than 4%. Sequences were obtained from PBMCs. J is TRBJ2-3 and V is TRBV7-9; D perhaps matches TRBD2 (6 bases). The TCR comes from a man in his thirties or forties in good health and CMV-seropositive. The CDR3: CASSLYVGGTFKSDTQYF. CDR3 DNA: TGTGCCAGCAGCTTATATGTCGGGGGAACTTTTAAGTCAGATACGCAGTATTTT.